This TCR beta chain comes out of a study of CD8 T cells in Susac syndrome. Trimming stripped 0 bases from V and 6 bases from J, with 18 bases between. Germline V gene lookup returns CDR1 LGHNA and CDR2 YSLEER. The CDR3 is made up of 17 amino acids. A quantity of about 0.45 to 1 ug RNA underwent reverse transcription using random hexamers. TCRdb reprocessed the immunoSEQ multiplex PCR reads via MiXCR and lists one record per CDR3 protein. There are about 80,000 distinct CDR3 sequences in the sample; around 94% occur only once, and 0.26% lies in the top ten. The receptor's source is a human donor in good health. The V and J genes are TRBV4-3 and TRBJ2-1; possibly TRBD1 for D (5 bases). What was sequenced was CD8+ T cells from PBMCs. The CDR3 reads CASSQDYYLFRGNEQFF. The CDR3 DNA sequence: TGCGCCAGCAGCCAAGATTACTATCTCTTTAGGGGCAATGAGCAGTTCTTC.